A single T cell receptor (beta chain) is shown here with its context. The target antigen is unknown. V shed 0 bases, J shed 11 bases, and the junction held 12 bases outside the gene matches. The CDR3 is made up of 16 amino acids. Germline assignment: CDR1 SGDLS and CDR2 YYNGEE. PCR amplification relied on 60 Vbeta primers (plus 13 Jbeta primers). TCRdb keeps only in-frame clones here, not all; method: immunoSEQ multiplex PCR. The profile shows around 110,000 clones, about 10% of them singletons. This sample is part of a study of cytomegalovirus exposure and HLA in healthy donors. Whole-study context: For the approximately 390 genotyped donors, roughly 80% fell within the Caucasian-associated ancestry cluster. Study results and caveats: Analysis was performed later, and it showed HLA-associated TCR beta chains to be more clonally expanded than equally common others. Across donors, presence/absence analyses took sequencing depth to be roughly uniform. A later analysis linked a missense variant in DCLRE1C to the trimming of TCR beta V and J genes.

V gene TRBV9 combines with J gene TRBJ2-3, with 10 bases lining up with TRBD2. This sequence originates from a man aged 25 to 40 in good health and CMV-seronegative. The sequenced sample was PBMCs. The CDR3 region has the DNA TGTGCCAGCAGCGTAGGGCTAGCGGGGGCCCCGGTTGGGCAGTATTTT. This sequence encodes CASSVGLAGAPVGQYF.